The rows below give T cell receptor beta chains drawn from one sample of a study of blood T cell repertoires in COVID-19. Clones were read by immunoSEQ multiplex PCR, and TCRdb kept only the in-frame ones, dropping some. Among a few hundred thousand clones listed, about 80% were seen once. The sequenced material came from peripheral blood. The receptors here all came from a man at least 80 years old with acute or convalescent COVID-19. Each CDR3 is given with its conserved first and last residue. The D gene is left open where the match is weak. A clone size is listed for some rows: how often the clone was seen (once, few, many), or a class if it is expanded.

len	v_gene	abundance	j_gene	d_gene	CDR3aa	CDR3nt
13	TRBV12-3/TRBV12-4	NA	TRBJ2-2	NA	CASSSRVTGELFF	TGTGCCAGCAGTTCCCGGGTTACCGGGGAGCTGTTTTTT
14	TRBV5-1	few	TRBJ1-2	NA	CASSLRGMGYGYTF	TGCGCCAGCAGCTTGAGGGGCATGGGCTATGGCTACACCTTC
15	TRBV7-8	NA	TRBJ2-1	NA	CASSLAGLRGNEQFF	TGTGCCAGCAGCTTAGCTGGGCTAAGGGGCAATGAGCAGTTCTTC
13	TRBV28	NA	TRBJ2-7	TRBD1	CASSYRGPYEQYF	TGTGCCAGCAGTTACAGGGGGCCGTACGAGCAGTACTTC
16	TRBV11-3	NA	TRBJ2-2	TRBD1	CASSLIRGLGTGELFF	TGTGCCAGCAGCTTAATCAGGGGGCTTGGGACCGGGGAGCTGTTTTTT
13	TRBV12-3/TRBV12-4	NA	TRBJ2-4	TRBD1	CASSTDRADIQYF	TGTGCCAGCAGTACGGACAGGGCAGACATTCAGTACTTC
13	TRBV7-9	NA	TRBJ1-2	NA	CASSPRQDHGYTF	TGTGCCAGCAGCCCACGACAGGACCATGGCTACACCTTC
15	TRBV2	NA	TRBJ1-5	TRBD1	CASTYRTGGNQPQHF	TGTGCCAGCACTTACCGGACAGGGGGCAATCAGCCCCAGCATTTT
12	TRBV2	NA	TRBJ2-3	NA	CASSALWDTQYF	TGTGCCAGCAGCGCACTGTGGGATACGCAGTATTTT
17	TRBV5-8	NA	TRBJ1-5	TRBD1	CASSLGVGQVSNQPQHF	TGTGCCAGCAGCTTGGGAGTGGGACAGGTTAGCAATCAGCCCCAGCATTTT
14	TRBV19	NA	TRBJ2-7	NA	CASSSGTGYSEQYF	TGTGCCAGTAGTTCTGGAACAGGGTATAGCGAGCAGTACTTC
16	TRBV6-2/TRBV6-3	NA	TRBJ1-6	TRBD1	CASSYSDRARNSPLHF	TGTGCCAGCAGTTACTCGGACAGGGCCCGCAATTCACCCCTCCACTTT
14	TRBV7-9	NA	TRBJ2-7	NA	CASSFGQPSYEQYF	TGTGCCAGCAGCTTCGGACAGCCCTCCTACGAGCAGTACTTC
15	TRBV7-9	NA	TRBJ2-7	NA	CASSRDTSIGDEQYF	TGTGCCAGCAGCAGAGACACCTCCATAGGGGACGAGCAGTACTTC
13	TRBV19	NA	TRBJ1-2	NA	CASSPLPTDGYTF	TGTGCCAGTAGTCCCCTCCCGACAGACGGCTACACCTTC
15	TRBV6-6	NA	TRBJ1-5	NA	CASSPQRGAGQPQHF	TGTGCCAGCAGTCCACAGCGGGGGGCAGGTCAGCCCCAGCATTTT
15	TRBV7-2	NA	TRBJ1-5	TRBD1	CASSFDRAGNQPQHF	TGTGCCAGCAGCTTCGACAGGGCCGGCAATCAGCCCCAGCATTTT
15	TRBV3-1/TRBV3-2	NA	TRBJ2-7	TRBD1	CASSQDQGTVYEQYF	TGTGCCAGCAGCCAAGATCAGGGGACAGTTTACGAGCAGTACTTC
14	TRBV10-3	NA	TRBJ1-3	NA	CAISEPGVGNTIYF	TGTGCCATCAGTGAGCCAGGGGTTGGAAACACCATATATTTT
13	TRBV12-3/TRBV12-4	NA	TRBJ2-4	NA	CASSLRGTDIQYF	TGTGCCAGCAGTTTACGGGGGACTGACATTCAGTACTTC
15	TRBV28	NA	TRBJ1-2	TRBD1	CASSLGAGTGRGYTF	TGTGCCAGCAGTTTAGGGGCAGGGACAGGTCGGGGCTACACCTTC
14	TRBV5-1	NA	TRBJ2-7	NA	CASSFGPGTYEQYF	TGCGCCAGCAGCTTTGGCCCAGGGACCTACGAGCAGTACTTC
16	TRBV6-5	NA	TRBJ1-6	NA	CASSYSKRAGNSPLHF	TGTGCCAGCAGTTACTCGAAGAGGGCTGGAAATTCACCCCTCCACTTT
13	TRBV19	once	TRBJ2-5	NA	CASYEGCYETQYF	TGTGCCAGTTACGAGGGTTGCTATGAGACCCAGTACTTC
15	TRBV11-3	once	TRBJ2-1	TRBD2	CASSPGTSPSHEQFF	TGTGCCAGCAGCCCCGGGACTAGCCCGAGTCATGAGCAGTTCTTC
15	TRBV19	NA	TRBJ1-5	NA	CASSIDPGRGQPQHF	TGTGCCAGTAGTATAGATCCAGGGCGTGGTCAGCCCCAGCATTTT
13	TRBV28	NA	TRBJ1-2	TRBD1	CASSLQGAKGYTF	TGTGCCAGCAGCCTACAGGGGGCGAAAGGCTACACCTTC
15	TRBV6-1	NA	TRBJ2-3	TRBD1	CASSEGDRASDTQYF	TGTGCCAGCAGTGAAGGAGACAGGGCTTCTGATACGCAGTATTTT
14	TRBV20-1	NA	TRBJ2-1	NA	CSASRGGLGNEQFF	TGCAGTGCTAGTAGGGGGGGGTTAGGGAATGAGCAGTTCTTC
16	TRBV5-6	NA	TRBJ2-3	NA	CASSLERHLGTDTQYF	TGTGCCAGCAGCTTGGAGCGCCATCTCGGCACAGATACGCAGTATTTT
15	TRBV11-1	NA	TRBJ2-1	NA	CASSLTRTAYNEQFF	TGTGCCAGCAGCCTAACCCGGACAGCATACAATGAGCAGTTCTTC
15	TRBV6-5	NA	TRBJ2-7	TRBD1	CASSRWTGGAYEQYF	TGTGCCAGCAGTAGATGGACAGGGGGCGCCTACGAGCAGTACTTC
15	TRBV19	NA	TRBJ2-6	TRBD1	CASRGTGAGANVLTF	TGTGCCAGTAGGGGGACAGGGGCCGGGGCCAACGTCCTGACTTTC